What follows describes a single T cell receptor beta chain. Study processing details: Counts of nucleated cells, estimated from reference gene primer amplification, were obtained. Libraries were prepared by immunoSEQ multiplex PCR; TCRdb keeps only in-frame clonotypes and omits some of them. D and trimming were read from the DNA, whereas the V and J calls and clone size are those reported in that table. The profile covers over 250,000 clones, with 75% to 90% appearing a single time and 2% to 2.5% taken by the ten largest. This CDR3 spans 14 amino acids. Unmatched junction bases numbered 13, after V lost 11 bases and J lost 4 bases. Per the germline V gene, CDR1 is MNHNY and CDR2 is SVGAGI (reference sequence). This record belongs to a study of blood T cell repertoires in COVID-19. Study background: COVID-19 samples collected from the United States, Italy and Spain covered acute and convalescent phases. Sample material is recorded as cDNA or gDNA derived from T cells, B-cell-depleted T cells, or PBMCs.

Sequenced input: peripheral blood. The rearrangement uses TRBV6-6 and TRBJ2-7; 8 bases are shared with TRBD2. The sequence was obtained from a man between 45 and 60 years old with acute or convalescent COVID-19. CDR3 protein: CAAGGEMGNYEQYF. Here the CDR3 DNA reads TGTGCCGCGGGGGGTGAGATGGGGAATTACGAGCAGTACTTC.